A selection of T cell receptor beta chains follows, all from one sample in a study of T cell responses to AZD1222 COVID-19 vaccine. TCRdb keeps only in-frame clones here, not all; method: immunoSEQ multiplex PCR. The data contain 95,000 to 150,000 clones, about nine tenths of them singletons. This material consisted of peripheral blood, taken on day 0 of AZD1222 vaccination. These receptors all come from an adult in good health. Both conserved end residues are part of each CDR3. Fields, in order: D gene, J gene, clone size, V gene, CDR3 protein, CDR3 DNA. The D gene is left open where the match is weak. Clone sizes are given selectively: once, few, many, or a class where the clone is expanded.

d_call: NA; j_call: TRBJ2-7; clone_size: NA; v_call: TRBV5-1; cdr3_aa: CASSSRGSVSYEQYF; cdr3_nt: TGCGCCAGCAGTTCGAGGGGGTCTGTCTCCTACGAGCAGTACTTC
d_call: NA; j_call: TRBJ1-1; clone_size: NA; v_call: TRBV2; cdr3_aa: CASSVEGDTEAFF; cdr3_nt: TGTGCCAGCAGTGTTGAGGGGGACACTGAAGCTTTCTTT
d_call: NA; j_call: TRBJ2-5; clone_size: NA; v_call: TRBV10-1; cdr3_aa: CASSAKIGHQETQYF; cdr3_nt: TGCGCCAGCAGTGCTAAGATAGGGCACCAAGAGACCCAGTACTTC
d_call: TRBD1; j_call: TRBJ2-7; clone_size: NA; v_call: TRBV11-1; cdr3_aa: CASSPDRGYEQYF; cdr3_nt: TGTGCCAGCAGCCCGGACAGGGGTTACGAGCAGTACTTC
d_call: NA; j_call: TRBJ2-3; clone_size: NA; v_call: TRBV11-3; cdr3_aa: CASSGAARGGDTQYF; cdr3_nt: TGTGCCAGCAGCGGGGCCGCAAGGGGCGGAGATACGCAGTATTTT
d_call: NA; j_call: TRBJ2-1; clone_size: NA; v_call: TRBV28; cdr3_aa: CASRGGRLFLNEQFF; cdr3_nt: TGTGCCAGCAGGGGGGGACGTCTCTTCCTCAATGAGCAGTTCTTC
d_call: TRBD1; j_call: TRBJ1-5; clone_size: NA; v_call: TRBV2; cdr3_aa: CASSFSGGNQPQHF; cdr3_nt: TGTGCCAGCAGTTTCTCAGGGGGAAATCAGCCCCAGCATTTT
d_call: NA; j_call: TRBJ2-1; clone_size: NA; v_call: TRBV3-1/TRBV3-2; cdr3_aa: CASSQDYNEQFF; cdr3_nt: TGTGCCAGCAGCCAAGACTACAATGAGCAGTTCTTC
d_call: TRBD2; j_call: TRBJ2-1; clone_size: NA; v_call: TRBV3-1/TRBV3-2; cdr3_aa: CASSLKGGNEQFF; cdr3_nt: TGTGCCAGCAGCCTCAAGGGAGGGAACGAGCAGTTCTTC
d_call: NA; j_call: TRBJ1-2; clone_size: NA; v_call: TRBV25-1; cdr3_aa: CASSSNMRTLYGYTF; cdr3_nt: TGTGCCAGCAGTTCCAATATGAGGACCCTTTATGGCTACACCTTC
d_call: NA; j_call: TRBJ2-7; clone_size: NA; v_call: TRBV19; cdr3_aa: CAEKYEQYF; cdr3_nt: TGTGCCGAGAAGTACGAGCAGTACTTC
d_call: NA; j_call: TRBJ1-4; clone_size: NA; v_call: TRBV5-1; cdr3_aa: CASSLAPPGVGTNEKLFF; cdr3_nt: TGCGCCAGCAGCTTGGCCCCCCCAGGGGTAGGGACTAATGAAAAACTGTTTTTT
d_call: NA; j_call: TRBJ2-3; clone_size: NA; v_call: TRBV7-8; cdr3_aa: CASSLGRGQYTDTQYF; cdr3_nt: TGTGCCAGCAGCTTAGGCAGGGGCCAGTACACAGATACGCAGTATTTT
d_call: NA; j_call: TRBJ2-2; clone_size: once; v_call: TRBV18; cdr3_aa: CASSPGGAPGELFF; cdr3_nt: TGTGCCAGCTCACCAGGGGGCGCGCCCGGGGAGCTGTTTTTT
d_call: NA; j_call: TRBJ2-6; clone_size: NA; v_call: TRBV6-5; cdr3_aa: CASRGLISGANVLTF; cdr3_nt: TGTGCCAGCAGAGGACTGATCTCTGGGGCCAACGTCCTGACTTTC
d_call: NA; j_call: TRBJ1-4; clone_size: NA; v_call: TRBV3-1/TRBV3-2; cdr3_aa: CASSRFREKLFF; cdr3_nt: TGTGCCAGCAGCCGGTTTCGGGAAAAACTGTTTTTT
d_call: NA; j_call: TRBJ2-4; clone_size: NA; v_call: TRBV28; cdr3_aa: CASSLFKNIQYF; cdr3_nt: TGTGCCAGCAGTCTCTTCAAAAACATTCAGTACTTC
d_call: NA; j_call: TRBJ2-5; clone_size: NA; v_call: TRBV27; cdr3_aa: CASKDGPETQYF; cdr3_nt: TGTGCCAGTAAGGACGGCCCAGAGACCCAGTACTTC
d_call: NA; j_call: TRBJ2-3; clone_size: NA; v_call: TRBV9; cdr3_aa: CASSVLTKPTDTQYF; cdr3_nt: TGTGCCAGCAGCGTCCTCACTAAGCCCACAGATACGCAGTATTTT
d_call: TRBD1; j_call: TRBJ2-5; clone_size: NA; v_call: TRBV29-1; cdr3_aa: CSEMTGGEETQYF; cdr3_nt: TGCAGCGAGATGACAGGGGGCGAGGAGACCCAGTACTTC
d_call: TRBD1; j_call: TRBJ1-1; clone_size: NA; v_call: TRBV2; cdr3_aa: CASSGGTVREGF; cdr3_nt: TGTGCCAGCAGTGGCGGGACAGTCCGGGAAGGATTT
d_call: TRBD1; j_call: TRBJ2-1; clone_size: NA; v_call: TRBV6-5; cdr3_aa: CASSYRQGWNEQFF; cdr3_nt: TGTGCCAGCAGTTACCGACAGGGGTGGAATGAGCAGTTCTTC
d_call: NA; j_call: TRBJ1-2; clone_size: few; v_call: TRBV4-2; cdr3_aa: CASSLKDHGYTF; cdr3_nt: TGTGCCAGCAGCCTAAAGGACCATGGCTACACCTTC
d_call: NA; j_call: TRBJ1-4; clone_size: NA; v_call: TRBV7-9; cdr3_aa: CASSFSVAEGYEKLFF; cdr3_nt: TGTGCCAGCAGCTTCAGCGTCGCAGAGGGGTATGAAAAACTGTTTTTT
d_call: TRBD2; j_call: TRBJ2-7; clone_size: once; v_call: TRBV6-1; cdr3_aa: CASSEGLAGEGQYF; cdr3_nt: TGTGCCAGCAGTGAGGGACTAGCGGGAGAGGGGCAGTACTTC
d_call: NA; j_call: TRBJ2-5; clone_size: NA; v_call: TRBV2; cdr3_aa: CASSGAGALETQYF; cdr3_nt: TGTGCCAGCAGTGGCGCAGGGGCGTTGGAGACCCAGTACTTC
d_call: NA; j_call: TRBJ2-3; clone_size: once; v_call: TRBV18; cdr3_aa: CASSPASTDTQYF; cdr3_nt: TGTGCCAGCTCACCAGCAAGCACAGATACGCAGTATTTT